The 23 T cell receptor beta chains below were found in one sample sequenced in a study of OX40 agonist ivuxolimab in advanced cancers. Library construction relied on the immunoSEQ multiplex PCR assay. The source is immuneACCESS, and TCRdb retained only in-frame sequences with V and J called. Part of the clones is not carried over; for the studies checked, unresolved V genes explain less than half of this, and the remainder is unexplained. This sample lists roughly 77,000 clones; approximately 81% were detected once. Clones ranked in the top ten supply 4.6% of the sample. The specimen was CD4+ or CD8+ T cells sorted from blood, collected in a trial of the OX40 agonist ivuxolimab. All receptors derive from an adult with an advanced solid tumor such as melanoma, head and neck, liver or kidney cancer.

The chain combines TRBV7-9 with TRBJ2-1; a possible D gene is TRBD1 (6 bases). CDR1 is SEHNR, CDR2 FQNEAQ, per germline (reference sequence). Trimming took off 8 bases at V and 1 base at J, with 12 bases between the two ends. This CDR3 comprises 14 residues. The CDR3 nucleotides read TGTGCCAGCCTTAGGGGGTCGTCCTACAATGAGCAGTTCTTC. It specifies CASLRGSSYNEQFF.

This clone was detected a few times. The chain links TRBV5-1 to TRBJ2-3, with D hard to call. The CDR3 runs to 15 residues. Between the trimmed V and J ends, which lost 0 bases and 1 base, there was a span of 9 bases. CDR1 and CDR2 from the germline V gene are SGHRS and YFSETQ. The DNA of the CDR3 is TGCGCCAGCAGCTTGGGAGACCGGGGCACAGATACGCAGTATTTT. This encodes CASSLGDRGTDTQYF.

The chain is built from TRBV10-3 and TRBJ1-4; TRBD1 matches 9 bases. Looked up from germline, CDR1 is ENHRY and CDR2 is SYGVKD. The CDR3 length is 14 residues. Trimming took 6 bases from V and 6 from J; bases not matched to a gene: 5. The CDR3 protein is CAIRQQGADEKLFF. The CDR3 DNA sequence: TGTGCCATCAGGCAACAGGGGGCGGATGAAAAACTGTTTTTT.

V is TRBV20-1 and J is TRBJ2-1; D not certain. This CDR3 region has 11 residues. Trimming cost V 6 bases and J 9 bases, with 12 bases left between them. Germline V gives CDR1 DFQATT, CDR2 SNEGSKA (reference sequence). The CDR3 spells CSASPSGEQFF. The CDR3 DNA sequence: TGCAGTGCGTCCCCATCGGGTGAGCAGTTCTTC.

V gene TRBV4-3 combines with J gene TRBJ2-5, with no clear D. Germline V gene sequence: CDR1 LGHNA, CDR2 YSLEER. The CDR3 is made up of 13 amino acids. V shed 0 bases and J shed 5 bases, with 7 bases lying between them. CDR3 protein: CASSQDPRETQYF. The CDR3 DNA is TGCGCCAGCAGCCAAGATCCCAGGGAGACCCAGTACTTC.

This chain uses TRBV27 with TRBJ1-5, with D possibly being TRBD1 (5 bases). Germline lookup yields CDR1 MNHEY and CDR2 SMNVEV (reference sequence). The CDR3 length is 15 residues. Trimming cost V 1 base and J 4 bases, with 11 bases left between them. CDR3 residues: CASSLYSTENQPQHF. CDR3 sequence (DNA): TGTGCCAGCAGTTTATATTCGACAGAAAATCAGCCCCAGCATTTT.

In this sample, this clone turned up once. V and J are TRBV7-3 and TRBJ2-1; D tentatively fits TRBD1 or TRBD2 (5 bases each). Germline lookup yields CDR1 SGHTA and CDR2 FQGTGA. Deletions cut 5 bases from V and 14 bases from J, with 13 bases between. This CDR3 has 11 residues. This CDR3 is CASSDGGGKFF. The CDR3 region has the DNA TGTGCCAGCAGCGATGGGGGTGGGAAGTTCTTC.

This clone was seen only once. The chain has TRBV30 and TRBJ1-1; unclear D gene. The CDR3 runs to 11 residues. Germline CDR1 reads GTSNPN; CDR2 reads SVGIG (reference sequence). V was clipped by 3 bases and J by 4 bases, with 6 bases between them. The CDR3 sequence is CAWRGFTEAFF. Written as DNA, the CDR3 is TGTGCCTGGAGGGGCTTCACTGAAGCTTTCTTT.

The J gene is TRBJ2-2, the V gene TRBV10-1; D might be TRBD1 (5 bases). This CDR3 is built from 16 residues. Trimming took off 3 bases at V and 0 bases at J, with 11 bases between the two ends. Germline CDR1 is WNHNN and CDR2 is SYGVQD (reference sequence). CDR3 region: CASSDADSTNTGELFF. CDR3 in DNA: TGCGCCAGCAGTGATGCAGACAGTACGAACACCGGGGAGCTGTTTTTT.

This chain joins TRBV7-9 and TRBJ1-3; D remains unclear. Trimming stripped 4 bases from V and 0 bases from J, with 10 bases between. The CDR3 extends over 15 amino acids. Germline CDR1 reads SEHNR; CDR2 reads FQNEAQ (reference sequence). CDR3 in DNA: TGTGCCAGCAGCTCTGTGGTCGCCTCTGGAAACACCATATATTTT. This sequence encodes CASSSVVASGNTIYF.

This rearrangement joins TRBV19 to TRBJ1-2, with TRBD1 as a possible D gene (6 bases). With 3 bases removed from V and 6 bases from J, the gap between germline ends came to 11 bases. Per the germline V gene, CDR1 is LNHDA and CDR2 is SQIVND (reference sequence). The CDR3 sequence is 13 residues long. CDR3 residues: CASSITGGHGYTF. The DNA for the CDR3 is TGTGCCAGTAGTATTACTGGGGGGCATGGCTACACCTTC. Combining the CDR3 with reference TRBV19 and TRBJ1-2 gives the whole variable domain DGGITQSPKYLFRKEGQNVTLSCEQNLNHDAMYWYRQDPGQGLRLIYYSQIVNDFQKGDIAEGYSVSREKKESFPLTVTSAQKNPTAFYLCASSITGGHGYTFGSGTRLTVV.

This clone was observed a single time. The CDR3 region is CASSLGDMNTEAFF. For the CDR3, the DNA is TGTGCCAGCAGCTTAGGTGATATGAACACTGAAGCTTTCTTT. V and J are TRBV11-3 and TRBJ1-1; D ambiguous. Deletions cut 1 base from V and 0 bases from J, with 6 bases between. This CDR3 is built from 14 residues. CDR1 and CDR2 (germline): SGHNT, YENEEA. Supplemented by reference TRBV11-3 and TRBJ1-1, the full variable domain reads EAGVVQSPRYKIIEKKQPVAFWCNPISGHNTLYWYLQNLGQGPELLIRYENEEAVDDSQLPKDRFSAERLKGVDSTLKIQPAELGDSAVYLCASSLGDMNTEAFFGQGTRLTVV.

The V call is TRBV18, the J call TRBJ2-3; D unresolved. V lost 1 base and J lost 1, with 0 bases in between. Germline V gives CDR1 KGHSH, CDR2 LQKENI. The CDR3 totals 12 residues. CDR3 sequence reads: CASSPRTDTQYF. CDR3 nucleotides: TGTGCCAGCTCACCACGCACAGATACGCAGTATTTT.

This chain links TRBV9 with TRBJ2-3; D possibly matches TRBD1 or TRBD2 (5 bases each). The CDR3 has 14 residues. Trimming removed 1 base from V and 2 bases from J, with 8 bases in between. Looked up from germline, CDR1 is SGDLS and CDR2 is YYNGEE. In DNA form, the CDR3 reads TGTGCCAGCAGCGTAATAGGGACCACAGATACGCAGTATTTT. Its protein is CASSVIGTTDTQYF.

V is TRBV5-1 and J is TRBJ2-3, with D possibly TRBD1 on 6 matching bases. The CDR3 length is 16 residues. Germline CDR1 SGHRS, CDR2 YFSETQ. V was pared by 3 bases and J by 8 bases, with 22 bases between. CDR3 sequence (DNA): TGCGCCAGCAGCTGGAGGAGGACAGTCCTGAGAGCTACGCAGTATTTT. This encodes CASSWRRTVLRATQYF. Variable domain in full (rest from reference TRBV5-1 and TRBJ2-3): KAGVTQTPRYLIKTRGQQVTLSCSPISGHRSVSWYQQTPGQGLQFLFEYFSETQRNKGNFPGRFSGRQFSNSRSEMNVSTLELGDSALYLCASSWRRTVLRATQYFGPGTRLTVL.

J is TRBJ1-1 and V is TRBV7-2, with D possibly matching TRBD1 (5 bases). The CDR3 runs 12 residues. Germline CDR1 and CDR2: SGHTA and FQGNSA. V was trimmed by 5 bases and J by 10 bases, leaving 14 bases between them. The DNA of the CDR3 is TGTGCCAGCAGCCATCCGGGGGGTGGAGCTTTCTTT. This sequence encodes CASSHPGGGAFF.

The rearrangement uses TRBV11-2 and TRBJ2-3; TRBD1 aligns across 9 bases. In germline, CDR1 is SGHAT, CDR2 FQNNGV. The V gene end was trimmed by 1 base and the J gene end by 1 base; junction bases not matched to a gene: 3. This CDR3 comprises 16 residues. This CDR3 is CASSLGNRGRTDTQYF. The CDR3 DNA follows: TGTGCCAGCAGCTTAGGGAACAGGGGGCGCACAGATACGCAGTATTTT.

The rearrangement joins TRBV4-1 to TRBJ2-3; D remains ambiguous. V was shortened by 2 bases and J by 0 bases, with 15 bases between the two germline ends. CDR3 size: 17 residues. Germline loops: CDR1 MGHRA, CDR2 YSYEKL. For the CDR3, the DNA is TGCGCCAGCAGCCAACCCCCGGACGGTACGAGCACAGATACGCAGTATTTT. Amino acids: CASSQPPDGTSTDTQYF.

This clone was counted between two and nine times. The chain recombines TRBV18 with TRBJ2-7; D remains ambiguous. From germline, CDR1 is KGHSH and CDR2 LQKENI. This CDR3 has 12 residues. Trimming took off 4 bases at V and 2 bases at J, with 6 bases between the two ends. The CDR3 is CASSQSAYEQYF. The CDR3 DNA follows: TGTGCCAGCTCACAGTCGGCCTACGAGCAGTACTTC.

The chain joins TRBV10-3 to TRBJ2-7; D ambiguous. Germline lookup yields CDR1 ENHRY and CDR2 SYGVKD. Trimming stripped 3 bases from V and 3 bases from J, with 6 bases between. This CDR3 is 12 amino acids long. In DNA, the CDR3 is TGTGCCATCAGTGACCCCGTCTACGAGCAGTACTTC. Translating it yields CAISDPVYEQYF.

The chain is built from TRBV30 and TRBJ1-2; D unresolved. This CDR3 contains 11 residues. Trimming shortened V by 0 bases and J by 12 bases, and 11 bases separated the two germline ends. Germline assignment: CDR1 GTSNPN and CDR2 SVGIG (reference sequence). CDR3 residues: CAWSVSTIDTF. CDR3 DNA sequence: TGTGCCTGGAGTGTATCTACCATTGACACCTTC.

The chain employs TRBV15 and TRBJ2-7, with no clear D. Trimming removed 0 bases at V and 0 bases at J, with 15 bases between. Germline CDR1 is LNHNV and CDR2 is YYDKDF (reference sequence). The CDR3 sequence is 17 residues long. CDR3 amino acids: CATSRDISSPSSYEQYF. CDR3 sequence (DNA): TGTGCCACCAGCAGAGATATTAGCTCTCCGAGCTCCTACGAGCAGTACTTC.

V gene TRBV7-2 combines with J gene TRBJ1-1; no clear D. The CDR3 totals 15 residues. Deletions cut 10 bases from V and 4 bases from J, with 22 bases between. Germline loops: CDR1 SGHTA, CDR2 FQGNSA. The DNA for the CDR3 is TGTGCCACCTCACAGACCGAGGACTCCCCCACTGAAGCTTTCTTT. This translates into CATSQTEDSPTEAFF. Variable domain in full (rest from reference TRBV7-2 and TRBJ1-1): GAGVSQSPSNKVTEKGKDVELRCDPISGHTALYWYRQSLGQGLEFLIYFQGNSAPDKSGLPSDRFSAERTGGSVSTLTIQRTQQEDSAVYLCATSQTEDSPTEAFFGQGTRLTVV.